The rows below give T cell receptor beta chains drawn from one sample of a study of cytomegalovirus exposure and HLA in healthy donors. Generated by immunoSEQ multiplex PCR, the TCRdb table keeps only in-frame clones and is missing some. This sample has around 260,000 clones, with around 91% found just once. Sequences were obtained from PBMCs. These receptors were taken from a woman in her 30s in good health and CMV-seronegative. Each CDR3 is given with its conserved first and last residue. A D gene is named only where the DNA matches it firmly. Clone size is given for some rows only: seen once, a few or many times, or a class if the clone is expanded.

TRBJ2-7,TRBD2,TRBV30,-,CAWRPSGGAYEQYF,TGTGCCTGGAGACCCAGCGGGGGGGCCTACGAGCAGTACTTC
TRBJ2-7,-,TRBV28,-,CASSPPPENEQYF,TGTGCCAGCAGTCCACCTCCAGAGAACGAGCAGTACTTC
TRBJ2-3,TRBD2,TRBV2,-,CASREASGHTDTQYF,TGTGCCAGCAGAGAAGCTAGCGGGCACACAGATACGCAGTATTTT
TRBJ2-2,TRBD2,TRBV4-3,-,CASSYNLAGSTGELFF,TGCGCCAGCAGCTACAACTTAGCGGGTAGCACCGGGGAGCTGTTTTTT
TRBJ1-1,TRBD1,TRBV2,once,CASRAGGAGAFF,TGTGCCAGCAGGGCAGGGGGCGCGGGGGCTTTCTTT
TRBJ1-3,TRBD1,TRBV6-1,once,CASSDRGQGSGNTIYF,TGTGCCAGCAGTGATCGGGGACAGGGAAGCGGAAACACCATATATTTT
TRBJ2-5,-,TRBV13,-,CASSPPLGETQYF,TGTGCCAGCAGCCCGCCTCTGGGAGAGACCCAGTACTTC
TRBJ2-1,-,TRBV13,-,CASSSTGSYNEQFF,TGTGCCAGCAGCTCGACGGGCTCCTACAATGAGCAGTTCTTC
TRBJ2-5,TRBD2,TRBV7-2,-,CASSRAGGRQETQYF,TGTGCCAGCAGCCGAGCGGGAGGGAGGCAAGAGACCCAGTACTTC
TRBJ2-7,TRBD1,TRBV28,-,CASSSYSPSRDRHYEQYF,TGTGCCAGCAGTTCCTACAGCCCCTCCCGGGACAGGCACTACGAGCAGTACTTC
TRBJ2-7,TRBD2,TRBV6-1,-,CASSDGLAGYYEQYF,TGTGCCAGCAGTGACGGACTAGCGGGGTACTACGAGCAGTACTTC
TRBJ2-7,-,TRBV14,-,CASSPANYEQYF,TGTGCCAGCAGCCCCGCAAACTACGAGCAGTACTTC
TRBJ2-2,TRBD2,TRBV13,-,CASSLVPGLAVPGELFF,TGTGCCAGCAGCTTAGTCCCGGGACTAGCGGTTCCCGGGGAGCTGTTTTTT
TRBJ2-5,-,TRBV28,-,CASSPYLGAFTETQYF,TGTGCCAGCAGTCCCTACTTGGGAGCGTTTACGGAGACCCAGTACTTC
TRBJ2-1,TRBD2,TRBV7-9,-,CASSLRSGRDIEQFF,TGTGCCAGCAGCTTACGTAGCGGGAGGGATATAGAGCAGTTCTTC
TRBJ2-2,-,TRBV9,-,CASSVGGTGYYNTGELFF,TGTGCCAGCAGCGTAGGCGGTACAGGATACTACAACACCGGGGAGCTGTTTTTT
TRBJ2-2,TRBD2,TRBV28,-,CASSSPRTSGVTGELFF,TGTGCCAGCAGCTCCCCCCGGACTAGCGGGGTAACCGGGGAGCTGTTTTTT
TRBJ2-1,TRBD1,TRBV23-1,-,CASTAEGQGDRYNEQFF,TGCGCCAGCACCGCTGAGGGACAGGGAGATCGCTACAATGAGCAGTTCTTC
TRBJ1-2,TRBD1,TRBV6-1,-,CASGVQGASYGYTF,TGTGCCAGCGGGGTTCAGGGGGCAAGCTATGGCTACACCTTC
TRBJ2-3,TRBD2,TRBV13,-,CASLPREGGLADSGGTDTQYF,TGTGCCAGCTTACCCCGGGAGGGCGGACTAGCGGATAGTGGGGGCACAGATACGCAGTATTTT
TRBJ2-5,TRBD2,TRBV27,once,CASNRGGMEETQYF,TGTGCCAGCAACCGCGGGGGGATGGAAGAGACCCAGTACTTC
TRBJ2-7,TRBD2,TRBV6-1,once,CASSEARTSGSYEQYF,TGTGCCAGCAGTGAAGCCAGGACTAGCGGCTCCTACGAGCAGTACTTC
TRBJ2-1,-,TRBV5-1,-,CASSGERRNEQFF,TGCGCCAGCAGTGGGGAGAGGCGCAATGAGCAGTTCTTC
TRBJ2-5,-,TRBV7-2,-,CASSLKWMGKETQYF,TGTGCCAGCAGCCTCAAGTGGATGGGTAAGGAGACCCAGTACTTC
TRBJ2-7,TRBD2,TRBV7-9,-,CASSPRTSAYEQYF,TGTGCCAGCAGCCCTAGGACTAGCGCCTACGAGCAGTACTTC
TRBJ1-1,-,TRBV5-4,once,CASSSMNTEAFF,TGTGCCAGCAGTTCTATGAACACTGAAGCTTTCTTT
TRBJ1-2,-,TRBV9,-,CASSVDRGLVYGYTF,TGTGCCAGCAGCGTAGATAGGGGGTTGGTCTATGGCTACACCTTC
TRBJ2-1,TRBD2,TRBV27,-,CASSPLSSGRYNEQFF,TGTGCCAGCAGTCCTCTATCTAGCGGGAGATACAATGAGCAGTTCTTC
TRBJ1-4,-,TRBV30,few,CAWSGTNEKLFF,TGTGCCTGGAGTGGAACTAATGAAAAACTGTTTTTT
TRBJ2-2,-,TRBV9,-,CASSGVGGNGELFF,TGTGCCAGCAGCGGAGTGGGGGGAAACGGGGAGCTGTTTTTT
TRBJ2-2,TRBD1,TRBV7-3,-,CASSKDRAGELFF,TGTGCCAGCAGCAAAGACAGGGCCGGGGAGCTGTTTTTT
TRBJ1-1,-,TRBV7-9,-,CASSLESGGYTEAFF,TGTGCCAGCAGCTTAGAGTCAGGAGGATACACTGAAGCTTTCTTT
TRBJ2-7,-,TRBV20-1,-,CSASYEQYF,TGCAGTGCTAGTTACGAGCAGTACTTC
TRBJ2-3,TRBD2,TRBV9,-,CASSVDPSGSADTQYF,TGTGCCAGCAGCGTAGATCCTAGCGGGAGCGCAGATACGCAGTATTTT
TRBJ2-2,-,TRBV6-5,-,CASRGTAGTGELFF,TGTGCCAGCAGAGGGACGGCCGGGACCGGGGAGCTGTTTTTT
TRBJ1-2,-,TRBV28,-,CASGLTGYGYTF,TGTGCCAGCGGCTTGACAGGCTATGGCTACACCTTC
TRBJ2-7,-,TRBV5-1,-,CASSKSRAYEQYF,TGCGCCAGCAGCAAATCGAGAGCCTACGAGCAGTACTTC
TRBJ1-5,TRBD1,TRBV6-1,-,CASSQGTGGTEPQHF,TGTGCCAGCAGTCAAGGGACAGGGGGGACCGAGCCCCAGCATTTT
TRBJ2-1,TRBD2,TRBV29-1,-,CSVGRALTDEQFF,TGCAGCGTCGGGAGGGCCCTCACCGATGAGCAGTTCTTC
TRBJ2-7,TRBD2,TRBV5-6,-,CASSLALGGAYEQYF,TGTGCCAGCAGCTTGGCCCTTGGGGGGGCCTACGAGCAGTACTTC
TRBJ2-2,-,TRBV28,-,CASTSLLNTGELFF,TGTGCCAGCACCTCACTGCTTAACACCGGGGAGCTGTTTTTT